One and the same sample provided the 15 T cell receptor beta chains below, sequenced in a study of blood T cell repertoires in COVID-19. Assay used: immunoSEQ multiplex PCR; TCRdb lists only in-frame clones, some missing. Of 140,000 or so clones in the sample, approximately 90% were seen once. The source material was peripheral blood. The receptors originated from a human donor in a cohort sampled during active COVID-19.

The chain carries TRBV6-5 and TRBJ2-7; 10 bases agree with TRBD1. Per the germline V gene, CDR1 is MNHEY and CDR2 is SVGAGI. Losses at the gene ends were 7 bases for V and 5 bases for J; bases not matched to a gene: 8. The CDR3 runs 14 residues. DNA for the CDR3: TGTGCCAGCACCCTAGACAGGGGGCTTGACGAGCAGTACTTC. Translating it yields CASTLDRGLDEQYF.

The rearrangement links TRBV2 to TRBJ2-2; 13 bases match TRBD2. The CDR3 consists of 19 residues. Germline V gene data show CDR1 as SNHLY and CDR2 as FYNNEI. V trimming: 7 bases; J trimming: 1 base; junction bases outside the gene matches: 12. CDR3 bases: TGTGCCAGCACCTTAAAATACAGACTAGCGGGGGGGAACACCGGGGAGCTGTTTTTT. It is translated as CASTLKYRLAGGNTGELFF.

In its sample, this clone was seen once. This chain joins TRBV27 and TRBJ2-3; D may be TRBD1 (6 bases). The CDR3 consists of 14 residues. V lost 6 bases and J lost 0, with 10 bases in between. Germline V gives CDR1 MNHEY, CDR2 SMNVEV (reference sequence). The chain's CDR3 is CASRMDRSTDTQYF. The CDR3, as DNA: TGTGCCAGCAGGATGGACAGAAGCACAGATACGCAGTATTTT.

This sequence joins TRBV6-5 and TRBJ1-1, with 8 bases that match TRBD1. The V gene's germline CDR1 is MNHEY and CDR2 SVGAGI. The CDR3 covers 13 residues. After removal of 5 bases from V and 11 bases from J, the junction contained 10 bases not matched to a gene. CDR3 DNA: TGTGCCAGCAGTCACAGGGGGGAGATGAATGCTTTCTTT. Translating it yields CASSHRGEMNAFF.

This chain uses TRBV4-3 with TRBJ1-6; D possibly corresponds to TRBD1 (5 bases). CDR3 length: 15 amino acids. The germline CDR1 and CDR2 sequences are LGHNA and YSLEER. Trimming removed 0 bases at V and 8 bases at J, with 11 bases between. The CDR3, as DNA: TGCGCCAGCAGCCAAGACCGGGCAGGGTATTCACCCCTCCACTTT. Its protein is CASSQDRAGYSPLHF.

This rearrangement joins TRBV3-1 (or the pseudogene TRBV3-2) to TRBJ1-1; 7 bases are shared with TRBD1. CDR1 is LGHDT and CDR2 is YNNKEL in the germline V gene (reference sequence). The CDR3 is 15 residues long. V was pared by 4 bases and J by 4 bases, with 9 bases of the junction left unmatched. This chain's CDR3 is CASSPSDRAFTEAFF. CDR3 in DNA: TGTGCCAGCAGCCCCTCCGACAGGGCTTTCACTGAAGCTTTCTTT.

In DNA form, the CDR3 reads TGTGCCAGCAGTTTCGGGACAGGAGTTGAGCAGTACTTC. This gives the protein CASSFGTGVEQYF. The chain links TRBV6-5 to TRBJ2-7; 8 bases align to TRBD1. J was trimmed by 7 bases and V by 4 bases; bases with no gene match: 6. Per germline, CDR1 MNHEY and CDR2 SVGAGI. The CDR3 contains 13 residues.

V and J are TRBV2 and TRBJ1-3; D is unclear. Trimming shortened V by 3 bases and J by 3 bases, and 9 bases separated the two germline ends. Germline V gives CDR1 SNHLY, CDR2 FYNNEI. This CDR3 comprises 14 residues. The CDR3 nucleotides read TGTGCCAGCAGTGAGAGGAGTTTTGGAAACACCATATATTTT. This codes for CASSERSFGNTIYF.

The V gene is TRBV6-4, the J gene TRBJ2-2, with TRBD1 identical over 8 bases. Trimming cost V 8 bases and J 6 bases; bases outside gene matches: 5. Germline-derived CDR1 and CDR2 are MRHNA and SNTAGT. The CDR3 runs 13 residues. In DNA form, the CDR3 reads TGTGCCAGCGGGGGACAGGTCGCCGGGGAGCTGTTTTTT. It encodes CASGGQVAGELFF.

The chain links TRBV2 to TRBJ1-6; 9 bases agree with TRBD1. This CDR3 has 16 residues. V lost 5 bases, J lost 9 bases, and 11 bases stayed unmatched. Germline V gene data show CDR1 as SNHLY and CDR2 as FYNNEI. In DNA, the CDR3 is TGTGCCAGCAGTCAACCGGGACAGGGAAGCATTTCACCCCTCCACTTT. Translation gives CASSQPGQGSISPLHF.

This rearrangement joins TRBV2 to TRBJ2-7, with 14 nucleotides matching TRBD2. The junction had 9 bases not matched to a gene; V was cut back by 10 bases and J by 4 bases. The CDR3 has 15 amino acids. Per the germline V gene, CDR1 is SNHLY and CDR2 is FYNNEI. The CDR3 nucleotides are TGTGCCACTCGACTAGCGGGGGGGAGAACGTACGAGCAGTACTTC. Amino acids: CATRLAGGRTYEQYF.

The chain joins TRBV7-9 to TRBJ1-1; 8 bases align to TRBD1. The V gene end was trimmed by 4 bases and the J gene end by 4 bases; junction bases not matched to a gene: 5. The CDR3 covers 14 residues. Germline CDR1 is SEHNR and CDR2 is FQNEAQ (reference sequence). CDR3 sequence reads: CASSSDRGGTEAFF. The CDR3 DNA follows: TGTGCCAGCAGCTCCGACAGGGGCGGCACTGAAGCTTTCTTT.

The J gene is TRBJ2-5, the V gene TRBV2; 10 nucleotides match TRBD1. In germline, CDR1 is SNHLY, CDR2 FYNNEI. The CDR3 has 15 residues. Germline trimming cut 6 bases from V and 0 bases from J; bases unmatched to any gene: 4. The CDR3 protein is CASSGTGAHQETQYF. In DNA form, the CDR3 reads TGTGCCAGCAGCGGGACAGGGGCCCACCAAGAGACCCAGTACTTC.

The rearrangement joins TRBV19 to TRBJ2-3; D possibly corresponds to TRBD1 (5 bases). Trimming shortened V by 5 bases and J by 3 bases, and 6 bases separated the two germline ends. Germline V gene lookup returns CDR1 LNHDA and CDR2 SQIVND (reference sequence). This CDR3 is built from 12 residues. The CDR3 is CASSQGTDTQYF. CDR3 nucleotide sequence: TGTGCCAGTAGTCAGGGAACAGATACGCAGTATTTT.

V usage is TRBV24-1 and J usage is TRBJ2-3; 7 nucleotides match TRBD2. The V gene end was trimmed by 4 bases and the J gene end by 3 bases; junction bases not matched to a gene: 6. The CDR3 extends over 15 amino acids. Germline V lookup: CDR1 KGHDR, CDR2 SFDVKD. DNA of the CDR3: TGTGCCACCAGTGACCCGGGACTAAAGACAGATACGCAGTATTTT. This encodes CATSDPGLKTDTQYF.